This passage covers 14 T cell receptor beta chains from one sample sequenced in a study of Graves' ophthalmopathy and Graves' hyperthyroidism. The authors amplified TCR beta CDR3 regions from RNA transcripts. Following a first-round RT-PCR that used HTBI primers, a second-round multiplex PCR was carried out. MiXCR, applied by TCRdb to the multiplex PCR reads, yields one record per CDR3 protein. The data contain some 750,000 distinct CDR3 sequences, about 44% of them singletons. Input material: peripheral blood. Source of these receptors: an adult man with Graves' ophthalmopathy.

This clonotype was picked up many times. The chain couples TRBV10-3 to TRBJ2-7; D may match TRBD1 or TRBD2 (5 bases each). The CDR3 is 14 residues long. Germline CDR1 is ENHRY and CDR2 is SYGVKD. V dropped 7 bases and J dropped 2 bases, with 15 bases sitting between them. CDR3 sequence reads: CAIKGDLRPYEQYF. CDR3 sequence (DNA): TGTGCCATCAAAGGGGACCTTCGGCCCTACGAGCAGTACTTC.

This clonotype was counted between two and nine times. This sequence joins TRBV20-1 and TRBJ1-5, with 7 bases that match TRBD1. V gave up 1 base and J gave up 6 bases; unmatched junction bases: 9. The CDR3 totals 15 residues. In germline, CDR1 is DFQATT, CDR2 SNEGSKA (reference sequence). CDR3: CSARGATGESQPQHF. CDR3 nucleotide sequence: TGCAGTGCTAGAGGCGCTACAGGGGAGAGTCAGCCCCAGCATTTT.

V and J are TRBV7-9 and TRBJ1-1, with D perhaps TRBD1 (6 bases). Germline CDR1 reads SEHNR; CDR2 reads FQNEAQ (reference sequence). The CDR3 length is 15 residues. V was shortened by 1 base and J by 4 bases, with 13 bases between the two germline ends. CDR3 in amino acids: CASSLDSGAATEAFF. The CDR3 nucleotides read TGTGCCAGCAGCTTAGATTCGGGGGCTGCCACTGAAGCTTTCTTT.

This chain connects TRBV5-1 to TRBJ2-5; D unresolved. V was pared by 2 bases and J by 2 bases, with 7 bases between. In germline, CDR1 is SGHRS, CDR2 YFSETQ. The CDR3 consists of 13 residues. CDR3 region: CASSLPDQETQYF. The CDR3 DNA sequence: TGCGCCAGCAGCTTACCAGATCAAGAGACCCAGTACTTC.

This clonotype was seen a handful of times. The chain has TRBV20-1 and TRBJ2-7, with 8 nucleotides matching TRBD2. There are 16 residues in the CDR3. The trim removed 1 base at V and 0 bases at J, leaving 8 bases unmatched. Germline lookup yields CDR1 DFQATT and CDR2 SNEGSKA (reference sequence). CDR3: CSARGGLAGLSYEQYF. The CDR3 DNA is TGCAGTGCTAGAGGGGGTCTAGCGGGCCTCTCCTACGAGCAGTACTTC.

The chain combines TRBV14 with TRBJ1-1; possible D gene TRBD1, 5 bases. The CDR3 runs 16 residues. V lost 3 bases and J lost 0, with 14 bases in between. Germline V lookup: CDR1 SGHDN, CDR2 FVKESK. CDR3 DNA: TGTGCCAGCAGCCACTCAGGGTATCTCGTGAACACTGAAGCTTTCTTT. It encodes CASSHSGYLVNTEAFF.

The chain joins TRBV19 to TRBJ1-2; D might be TRBD1 (5 bases). The V gene's germline CDR1 is LNHDA and CDR2 SQIVND (reference sequence). This CDR3 spans 15 amino acids. The CDR3 sequence: CASGSGRTTNYGYTF. CDR3 in DNA: TGTGCGAGTGGGTCGGGCAGGACAACTAACTATGGCTACACCTTC.

V and J are TRBV2 and TRBJ1-1; 7 bases agree with TRBD1. CDR1 and CDR2 (germline): SNHLY, FYNNEI. There are 17 residues in the CDR3. The V and J ends lost 5 bases and 2 bases, in that order; junction bases with no gene match: 14. The CDR3 spells CASSSTNRGLTNTEAFF. The CDR3 DNA follows: TGTGCCAGCAGTTCAACAAACAGGGGACTTACAAACACTGAAGCTTTCTTT.

This clonotype was recorded only once. The V and J genes are TRBV20-1 and TRBJ2-5; 9 bases are shared with TRBD1. J was trimmed by 9 bases and V by 3 bases; bases with no gene match: 17. CDR1 is DFQATT, CDR2 SNEGSKA, per germline (reference sequence). The CDR3 length is 16 residues. CDR3 sequence (DNA): TGCAGTGCTAGGGTTACAGGGGGCGTAGGGATGAAGGCCCAGTACTTC. Translating it yields CSARVTGGVGMKAQYF.

Only a few counts were recorded for this clonotype. This chain uses TRBV24-1 with TRBJ2-7; D may correspond to TRBD1 or TRBD2 (5 bases each). The CDR3 is made up of 11 amino acids. In germline, CDR1 is KGHDR, CDR2 SFDVKD. Trimming shortened V by 4 bases and J by 12 bases, and 12 bases separated the two germline ends. The CDR3: CATSDPGTAYF. The CDR3 DNA follows: TGTGCCACCAGTGACCCCGGGACGGCGTACTTC.

This clonotype showed up just a few times. The chain couples TRBV25-1 to TRBJ2-2, with D possibly matching TRBD2 (5 bases). The CDR3 runs 13 residues. Germline V lookup: CDR1 MGHDK, CDR2 SYGVNS. Trimming left V 8 bases short and J 1 base short, with 8 bases between. The CDR3 reads CASVGGNTGELFF. The DNA for the CDR3 is TGTGCCAGCGTAGGAGGGAACACCGGGGAGCTGTTTTTT.

The chain joins TRBV5-1 to TRBJ2-2, with D perhaps TRBD1 or TRBD2 (5 bases each). Trimming took off 9 bases at V and 6 bases at J, with 18 bases between the two ends. CDR3 length: 14 residues. Germline V gene sequence: CDR1 SGHRS, CDR2 YFSETQ. CDR3 residues: CATQPGTTAGELFF. DNA for the CDR3: TGCGCCACCCAGCCGGGGACGACCGCCGGGGAGCTGTTTTTT.

As for this clonotype: The junction and the germline gene differ at one end; a read error may be behind it. In nucleotides, the CDR3 is TGTGCCAGCAGTGCTGACAGGGGGAGGAGTGAAAAACTGTTTTTT. Translating it yields CASSADRGRSEKLFF. The rearrangement uses TRBV10-3 and TRBJ1-4, with TRBD1 identical over 9 bases. CDR1 and CDR2 from the germline V gene are ENHRY and SYGVKD. There are 15 residues in the CDR3.

Details on this clonotype: A much larger clone is a single base away; this may be a read error. The chain is built from TRBV11-1 and TRBJ2-7, with 12 bases aligning to TRBD2. CDR1 and CDR2 (germline): SGHAT, FQDESV (reference sequence). The CDR3 has 15 amino acids. V trimming: 8 bases; J trimming: 8 bases; junction bases outside the gene matches: 13. The CDR3 bases are TGTGCCAGCCCCCGGACTAGCGGGACGTCGGGACAGCAGTACTTC. Translated: CASPRTSGTSGQQYF.